One and the same sample provided the 11 T cell receptor beta chains below, sequenced in a study of T cell responses to AZD1222 COVID-19 vaccine. Profiled with immunoSEQ multiplex PCR; TCRdb holds only in-frame clones, not every one. The data hold under 120,000 clones, with approximately 96% observed a single time. The specimen comprised peripheral blood, sampled on day 0 of AZD1222 vaccination. The receptors were sampled from an adult in good health.

This chain links TRBV7-9 with TRBJ1-1; D ambiguous. CDR1 SEHNR and CDR2 FQNEAQ come from the germline V gene (reference sequence). The V end was cut by 1 base, the J end by 4 bases, with 13 bases between. The CDR3 loop spans 15 amino acids. The chain's CDR3 is CASSLVSGVGTEAFF. The CDR3 DNA sequence: TGTGCCAGCAGCTTAGTATCTGGGGTGGGCACTGAAGCTTTCTTT.

The V call is TRBV19, the J call TRBJ2-5, with a weak D call TRBD1 (6 bases). Germline lookup yields CDR1 LNHDA and CDR2 SQIVND (reference sequence). This CDR3 is built from 13 residues. V lost 8 bases, J lost 8 bases, and 18 bases lay in between. CDR3 protein: CASSSGTSLTQYF. The CDR3 DNA follows: TGTGCCAGTTCCTCCGGGACAAGTCTAACCCAGTACTTC.

The rearrangement uses TRBV6-5 and TRBJ1-2; 9 bases agree with TRBD1. Germline CDR1 MNHEY, CDR2 SVGAGI. The CDR3 contains 15 residues. V was clipped by 6 bases and J by 2 bases; unmatched bases: 7. CDR3 residues: CASRLQGAVNYGYTF. Written as DNA, the CDR3 is TGTGCCAGCAGGCTACAGGGGGCGGTGAACTATGGCTACACCTTC.

The rearrangement uses TRBV9 and TRBJ1-2, with 7 bases aligning to TRBD1. The CDR3 runs 14 residues. V lost 3 bases and J lost 2; bases outside the gene matches: 4. CDR1 is SGDLS and CDR2 is YYNGEE in the germline V gene. CDR3 amino acids: CASSDSDRNYGYTF. The CDR3 bases are TGTGCCAGCAGCGACTCGGACAGGAACTATGGCTACACCTTC.

J is TRBJ1-2 and V is TRBV11-2, with 8 positions matching TRBD1. Germline assignment: CDR1 SGHAT and CDR2 FQNNGV. CDR3 length equals 14 residues. J lost 8 bases, V lost 2 bases, and 7 bases had no gene match. The CDR3 sequence is CASSLIGQGMGYTF. The CDR3 DNA reads as TGTGCCAGCAGCTTAATTGGACAGGGAATGGGCTACACCTTC.

V usage is TRBV5-1 and J usage is TRBJ2-2; 15 bases map to TRBD2. This CDR3 contains 17 residues. Germline CDR1 SGHRS, CDR2 YFSETQ. V lost 4 bases, J lost 7 bases, and 8 bases stayed unmatched. This CDR3 reads CASSAGLAGGRVGELFF. CDR3 DNA: TGCGCCAGCAGCGCCGGACTAGCGGGAGGGCGTGTCGGGGAGCTGTTTTTT.

The chain employs TRBV4-1 and TRBJ1-6; 9 bases are shared with TRBD1. With 1 base clipped from V and 8 bases from J, the junction kept 9 bases outside the gene matches. Germline V gene lookup returns CDR1 MGHRA and CDR2 YSYEKL. The CDR3 length is 17 residues. The CDR3 DNA follows: TGCGCCAGCAGCCAAGTCCATCGGACAGGGGAGGATTCACCCCTCCACTTT. This gives the protein CASSQVHRTGEDSPLHF.

The chain joins TRBV2 to TRBJ2-7; D possibly uses TRBD1 or TRBD2 (6 bases each). Germline CDR1 and CDR2: SNHLY and FYNNEI. The CDR3 is 13 amino acids. Between the trimmed V and J ends, which lost 9 bases and 5 bases, there was a span of 17 bases. The CDR3 is CARSGLGGHEQYF. CDR3 in DNA: TGTGCCAGGTCTGGTCTCGGGGGCCACGAGCAGTACTTC.

This clone was observed once. This sequence joins TRBV4-3 and TRBJ1-6; D not resolved. V dropped 5 bases and J dropped 9 bases, with 14 bases sitting between them. The CDR3 has 14 amino acids. CDR1 is LGHNA, CDR2 YSLEER, per germline. Written as DNA, the CDR3 is TGCGCCAGCAGCTTGCGGGGTATAGGTTCACCCCTCCACTTT. Translation gives CASSLRGIGSPLHF.

The count of this clone is one. The chain uses TRBV5-1 and TRBJ2-1; D ambiguous. The CDR3 has 15 residues. Germline assignment: CDR1 SGHRS and CDR2 YFSETQ. The ends were cut back, 0 bases at V and 8 bases at J, with 15 bases in the middle. CDR3 nucleotide sequence: TGCGCCAGCAGCTTGGGAACGACCTTTTTCGATGAGCAGTTCTTC. This translates into CASSLGTTFFDEQFF.

V and J are TRBV5-4 and TRBJ1-6; no reliable D call. CDR1 and CDR2 from the germline V gene are SGHNT and YYREEE (reference sequence). V was clipped by 4 bases and J by 9 bases, with 20 bases between them. The CDR3 loop spans 16 amino acids. Here the CDR3 DNA reads TGTGCCAGCAGCCCCTCGGGAAGTTTAGTGCCTTCACCCCTCCACTTT. Translated: CASSPSGSLVPSPLHF.